This entry lists 14 T cell receptor beta chains sequenced from one sample in a study of T cells expressing NK-cell markers. After re-calling the 5' RACE reads, TCRdb lists one entry per CDR3 protein, DNA absent. The sample table includes around 550,000 distinct CDR3 sequences. The sample comprised blood T cells: a sorted CD56 or NKG2C T cell subset, CD4+ or CD8+ T cells, or bulk PBMC T cells (not recorded which). Receptor source: a young man in good health.

The CDR3 is CASKRAGELFF. V is TRBV6-5 and J is TRBJ2-2; no DNA is available, so the TRBD2 call from TCRdb remains unchecked. The CDR3 runs to 11 residues. The germline CDR1 and CDR2 sequences are MNHEY and SVGAGI.

This chain joins TRBV10-3 and TRBJ2-3; the D call of TRBD1 rests on TCRdb alone, since no DNA is present to check it. The CDR3 is made up of 16 amino acids. Germline V lookup: CDR1 ENHRY, CDR2 SYGVKD. This chain's CDR3 is CATGRTKTGSTDTQYF.

The genes are TRBV27 and TRBJ2-3; no DNA is available, so the TRBD2 call from TCRdb remains unchecked. CDR3 length equals 15 residues. Per the germline V gene, CDR1 is MNHEY and CDR2 is SMNVEV (reference sequence). CDR3 protein: CASSLREGQTDTQYF.

The V call is TRBV7-8, the J call TRBJ2-5; TCRdb names TRBD1, which stays unverified in the absence of DNA. The CDR3 totals 18 residues. The germline CDR1 and CDR2 sequences are SGHVS and FQNEAQ. CDR3 region: CASSLASGFRDRQETQYF.

The rearrangement uses TRBV11-2 and TRBJ1-1. Germline CDR1 reads SGHAT; CDR2 reads FQNNGV. This CDR3 is built from 13 residues. CDR3 protein: CASSFAQDAEAFF.

The chain uses TRBV6-5 and TRBJ2-7; checking the TCRdb D call of TRBD1 is not possible without DNA. From germline, CDR1 is MNHEY and CDR2 SVGAGI. The CDR3 runs 14 residues. CDR3 in amino acids: CASSYSPGELEQYF.

The chain is built from TRBV7-8 and TRBJ2-2. Germline V gives CDR1 SGHVS, CDR2 FQNEAQ. This CDR3 is 15 amino acids long. CDR3 region: CASSPKSWGTGELFF.

The rearrangement joins TRBV6-1 to TRBJ1-1; TCRdb names TRBD1, which stays unverified in the absence of DNA. CDR1 is MNHNS, CDR2 SASEGT, per germline. The CDR3 runs 16 residues. The CDR3 loop is CASSTGQGDTNTEAFF.

The J gene is TRBJ2-1, the V gene TRBV11-2; the TCRdb call, TRBD2, lacks DNA for checking. From germline, CDR1 is SGHAT and CDR2 FQNNGV. The CDR3 extends over 18 amino acids. CDR3 sequence: CASSLEGTSASSYNEQFF.

The J gene is TRBJ2-1, the V gene TRBV7-2; the D call of TRBD2 rests on TCRdb alone, since no DNA is present to check it. This CDR3 has 18 residues. The germline gives CDR1 SGHTA, CDR2 FQGNSA. The CDR3 here is CASSKRGLVPSSYNEQFF.

This chain uses TRBV20-1 with TRBJ2-3; lacking DNA, the TRBD2 call made by TCRdb goes unchecked. CDR1 and CDR2 from the germline V gene are DFQATT and SNEGSKA (reference sequence). The CDR3 is made up of 15 amino acids. This CDR3 reads CSAHRGWRGRNTQYF.

The chain employs TRBV20-1 and TRBJ2-4; TCRdb indicates TRBD2, and absent DNA this call remains unverified. In germline, CDR1 is DFQATT, CDR2 SNEGSKA (reference sequence). This CDR3 comprises 14 residues. The CDR3 region is CSARGRGGRAIQYF.

The chain carries TRBV12-3 or TRBV12-4 and TRBJ2-5; TCRdb's assignment of TRBD2 cannot be checked, as there is no DNA. This CDR3 region has 13 residues. CDR3 region: CASTGTSQETQYF.

The CDR3 sequence is CASSQPAGLSKNIQYF. The rearrangement joins TRBV3-1 to TRBJ2-4; TCRdb selects TRBD2, and the lack of DNA leaves this call unchecked. The CDR3 extends over 16 amino acids. Germline CDR1 and CDR2: LGHDT and YNNKEL (reference sequence).